The clone carrying this T cell receptor beta chain occurred a few times. This sample was included in a study of shared T cell receptors in the human thymus. There are 16 residues in the CDR3. The V and J ends lost 4 bases and 2 bases, in that order; junction bases with no gene match: 8. CDR1 and CDR2 (germline): MNHEY, SVGAGI. Measured with immunoSEQ multiplex PCR; TCRdb has only the in-frame clones, and not every one. Of hundreds of thousands of clones in the sample, around 87% were seen once. These data were also reused for a study on human thymus T cells. That paper adds: During corrective heart surgery, resections were taken, and the thymus tissue came from them.

The TCR comes from a boy in the first two years of life with a congenital heart defect. The specimen was thymocytes. The chain employs TRBV6-5 and TRBJ1-5; 7 bases map to TRBD1. The CDR3 region is CASSSTDRERNQPQHF. The CDR3 DNA reads TGTGCCAGCAGTTCTACAGACAGGGAACGCAATCAGCCCCAGCATTTT.